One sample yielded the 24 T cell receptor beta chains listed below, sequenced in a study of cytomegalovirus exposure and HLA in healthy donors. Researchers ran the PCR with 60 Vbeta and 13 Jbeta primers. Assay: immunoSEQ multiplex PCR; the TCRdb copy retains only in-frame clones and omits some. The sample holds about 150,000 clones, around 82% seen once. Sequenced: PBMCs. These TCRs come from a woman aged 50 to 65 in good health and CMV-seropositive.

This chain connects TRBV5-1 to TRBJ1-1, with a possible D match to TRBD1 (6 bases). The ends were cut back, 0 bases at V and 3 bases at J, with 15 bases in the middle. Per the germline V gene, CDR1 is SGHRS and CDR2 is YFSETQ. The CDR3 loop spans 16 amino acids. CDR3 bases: TGCGCCAGCAGCTTGGTGGCTACAGGGATTGACACTGAAGCTTTCTTT. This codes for CASSLVATGIDTEAFF.

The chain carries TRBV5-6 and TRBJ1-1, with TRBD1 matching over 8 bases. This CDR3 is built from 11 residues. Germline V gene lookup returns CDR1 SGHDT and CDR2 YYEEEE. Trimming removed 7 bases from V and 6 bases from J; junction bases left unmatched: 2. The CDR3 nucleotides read TGTGCCAGCGGACAGGGACCTGAAGCTTTCTTT. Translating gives CASGQGPEAFF.

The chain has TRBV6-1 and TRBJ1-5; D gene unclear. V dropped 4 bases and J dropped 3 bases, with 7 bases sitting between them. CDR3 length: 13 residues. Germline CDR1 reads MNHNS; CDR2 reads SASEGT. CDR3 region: CASSAQFNQPQHF. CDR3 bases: TGTGCCAGCAGTGCTCAGTTCAATCAGCCCCAGCATTTT.

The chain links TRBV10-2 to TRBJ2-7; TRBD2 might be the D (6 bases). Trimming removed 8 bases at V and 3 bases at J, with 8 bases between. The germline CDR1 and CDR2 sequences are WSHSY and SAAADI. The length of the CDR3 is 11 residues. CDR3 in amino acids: CASRGYYEQYF. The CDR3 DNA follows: TGCGCCAGCCGGGGGTACTACGAGCAGTACTTC.

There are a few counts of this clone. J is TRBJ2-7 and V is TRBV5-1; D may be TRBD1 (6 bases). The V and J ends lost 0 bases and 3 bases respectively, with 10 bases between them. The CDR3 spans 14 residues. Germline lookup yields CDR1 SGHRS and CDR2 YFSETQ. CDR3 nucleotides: TGCGCCAGCAGCTTGGACAGGGCCATCTACGAGCAGTACTTC. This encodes CASSLDRAIYEQYF.

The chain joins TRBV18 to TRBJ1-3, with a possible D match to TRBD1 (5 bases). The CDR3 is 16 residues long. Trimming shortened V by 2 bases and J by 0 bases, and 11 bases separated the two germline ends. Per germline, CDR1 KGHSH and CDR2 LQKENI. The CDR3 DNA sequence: TGTGCCAGCTCACCAACCTTGACAGACTCTGGAAACACCATATATTTT. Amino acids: CASSPTLTDSGNTIYF.

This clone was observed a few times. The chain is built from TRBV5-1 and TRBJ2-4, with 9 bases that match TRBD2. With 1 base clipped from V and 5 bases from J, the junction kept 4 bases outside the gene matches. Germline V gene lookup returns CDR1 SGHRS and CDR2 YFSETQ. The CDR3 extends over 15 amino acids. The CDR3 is CASSLMAGGENIQYF. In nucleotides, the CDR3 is TGCGCCAGCAGCTTGATGGCGGGGGGGGAAAACATTCAGTACTTC.

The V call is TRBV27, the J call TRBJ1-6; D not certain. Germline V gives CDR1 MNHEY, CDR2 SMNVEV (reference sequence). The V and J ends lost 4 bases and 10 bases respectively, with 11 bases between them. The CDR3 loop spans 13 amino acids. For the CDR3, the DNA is TGTGCCAGCAGTTACAAAGTTGGCTCACCCCTCCACTTT. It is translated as CASSYKVGSPLHF.

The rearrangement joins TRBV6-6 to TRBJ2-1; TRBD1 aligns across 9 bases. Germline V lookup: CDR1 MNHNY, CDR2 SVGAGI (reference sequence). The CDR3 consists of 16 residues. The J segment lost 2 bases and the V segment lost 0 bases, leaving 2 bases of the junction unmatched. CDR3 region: CASSYSRQGAYNEQFF. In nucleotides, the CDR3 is TGTGCCAGCAGTTACTCGAGACAGGGGGCCTACAATGAGCAGTTCTTC.

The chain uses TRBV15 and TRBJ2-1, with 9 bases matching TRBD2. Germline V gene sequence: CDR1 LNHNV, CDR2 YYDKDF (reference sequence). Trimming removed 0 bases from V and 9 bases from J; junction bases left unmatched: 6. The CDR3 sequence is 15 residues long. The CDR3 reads CATSRDTAGGSEQFF. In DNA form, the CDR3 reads TGTGCCACCAGCAGAGATACAGCGGGGGGCAGTGAGCAGTTCTTC.

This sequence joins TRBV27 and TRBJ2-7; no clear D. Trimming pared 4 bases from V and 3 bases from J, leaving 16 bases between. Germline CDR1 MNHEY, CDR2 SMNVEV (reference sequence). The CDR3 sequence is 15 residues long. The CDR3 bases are TGTGCCAGCAGTTCTACCGGCCAGGCGTTCTACGAGCAGTACTTC. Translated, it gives CASSSTGQAFYEQYF.

The CDR3: CASSGGYEQYF. The CDR3 DNA reads as TGTGCCAGCAGTGGAGGCTACGAGCAGTACTTC. The genes are TRBV25-1 and TRBJ2-7; D call uncertain. The length of the CDR3 is 11 residues. Germline V CDR1 and CDR2: MGHDK, SYGVNS. V lost 4 bases, J lost 3 bases, and 4 bases lay in between.

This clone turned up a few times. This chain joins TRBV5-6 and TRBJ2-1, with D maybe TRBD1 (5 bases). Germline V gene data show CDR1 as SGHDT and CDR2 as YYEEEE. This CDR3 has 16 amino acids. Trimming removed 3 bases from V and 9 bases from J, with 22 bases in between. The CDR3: CASSSKVRRVFSEQFF. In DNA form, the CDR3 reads TGTGCCAGCAGCTCGAAGGTTCGCAGGGTGTTTTCTGAGCAGTTCTTC.

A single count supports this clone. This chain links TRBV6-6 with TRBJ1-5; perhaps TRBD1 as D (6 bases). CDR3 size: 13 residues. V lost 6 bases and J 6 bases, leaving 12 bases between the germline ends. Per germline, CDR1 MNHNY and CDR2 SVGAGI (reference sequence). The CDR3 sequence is CASSEQGSQPQHF. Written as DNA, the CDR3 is TGTGCCAGCAGCGAACAGGGCAGTCAGCCCCAGCATTTT.

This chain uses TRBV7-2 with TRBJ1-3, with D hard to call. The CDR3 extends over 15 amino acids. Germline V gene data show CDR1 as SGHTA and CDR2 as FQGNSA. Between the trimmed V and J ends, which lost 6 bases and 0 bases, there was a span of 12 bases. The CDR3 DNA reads TGTGCCAGCAGGGGCACTCATGGCTCTGGAAACACCATATATTTT. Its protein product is CASRGTHGSGNTIYF.

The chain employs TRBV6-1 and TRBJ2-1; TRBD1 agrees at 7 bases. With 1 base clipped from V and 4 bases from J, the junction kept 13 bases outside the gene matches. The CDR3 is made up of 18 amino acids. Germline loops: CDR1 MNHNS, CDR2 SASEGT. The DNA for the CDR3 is TGTGCCAGCAGTGAAGTGGCCGTTCGGTCGGGACAGTACAATGAGCAGTTCTTC. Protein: CASSEVAVRSGQYNEQFF.

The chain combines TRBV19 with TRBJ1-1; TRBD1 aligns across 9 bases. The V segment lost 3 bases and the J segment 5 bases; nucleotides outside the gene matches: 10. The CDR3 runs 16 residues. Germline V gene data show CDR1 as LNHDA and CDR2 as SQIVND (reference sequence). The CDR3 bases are TGTGCCAGTAGTATCCGGCCACCAGACAGGGGGACTGAAGCTTTCTTT. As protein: CASSIRPPDRGTEAFF.

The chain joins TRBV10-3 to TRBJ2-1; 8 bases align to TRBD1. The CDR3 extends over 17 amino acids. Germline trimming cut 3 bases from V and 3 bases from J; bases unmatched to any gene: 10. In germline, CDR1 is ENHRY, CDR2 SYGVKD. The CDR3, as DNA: TGTGCCATCAGTGATCCGGCCGGGACAGGAGTCTACAATGAGCAGTTCTTC. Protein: CAISDPAGTGVYNEQFF.

The CDR3 region is CASSLGYARGSTDTQYF. CDR3 sequence (DNA): TGTGCCAGCAGCTTGGGGTACGCGCGGGGTAGCACAGATACGCAGTATTTT. This rearrangement joins TRBV5-6 to TRBJ2-3, with D possibly being TRBD2 (6 bases). CDR3 size: 17 residues. Germline V gene sequence: CDR1 SGHDT, CDR2 YYEEEE. V shed 0 bases and J shed 0 bases, with 14 bases lying between them.

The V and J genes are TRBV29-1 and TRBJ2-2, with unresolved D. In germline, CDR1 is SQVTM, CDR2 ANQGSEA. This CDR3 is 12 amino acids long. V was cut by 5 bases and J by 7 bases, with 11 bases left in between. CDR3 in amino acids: CSVSQGGGELFF. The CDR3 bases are TGCAGCGTTTCCCAAGGCGGCGGGGAGCTGTTTTTT.

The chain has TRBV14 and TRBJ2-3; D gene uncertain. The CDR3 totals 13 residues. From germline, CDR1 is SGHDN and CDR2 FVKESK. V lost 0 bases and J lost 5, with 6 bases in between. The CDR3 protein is CASSQERGDTQYF. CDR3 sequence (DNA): TGTGCCAGCAGCCAAGAGCGCGGAGATACGCAGTATTTT.

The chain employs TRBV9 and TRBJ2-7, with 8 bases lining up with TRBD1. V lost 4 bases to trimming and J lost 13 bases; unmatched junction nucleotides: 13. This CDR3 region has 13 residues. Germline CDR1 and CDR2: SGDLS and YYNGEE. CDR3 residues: CASSPGTGILRYF. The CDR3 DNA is TGTGCCAGCAGCCCCGGGACAGGAATCCTCCGCTACTTC.

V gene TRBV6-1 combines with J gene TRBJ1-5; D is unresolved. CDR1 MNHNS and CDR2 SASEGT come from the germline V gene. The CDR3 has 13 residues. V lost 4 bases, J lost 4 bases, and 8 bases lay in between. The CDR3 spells CASSGEKNQPQHF. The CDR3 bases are TGTGCCAGCAGTGGAGAGAAAAATCAGCCCCAGCATTTT.

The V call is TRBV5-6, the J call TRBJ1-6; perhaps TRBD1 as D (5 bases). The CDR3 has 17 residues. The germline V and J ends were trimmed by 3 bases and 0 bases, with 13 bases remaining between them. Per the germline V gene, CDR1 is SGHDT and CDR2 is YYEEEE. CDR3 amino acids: CASSSGDFSSYNSPLHF. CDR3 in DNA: TGTGCCAGCAGCTCCGGGGACTTCAGCTCCTATAATTCACCCCTCCACTTT.